Each of the 11 T cell receptor beta chains below was sequenced from the same sample in a study of Tregs in tolerant kidney transplant recipients. Produced via immunoSEQ multiplex PCR; TCRdb's table is partial and in-frame only. The table has over 60,000 clones, about four fifths seen once. The sequenced sample consisted of CD4+ T cells from blood. These receptors were taken from a human donor in good health.

The rearrangement links TRBV7-9 to TRBJ2-7; a possible D gene is TRBD1 (6 bases). Germline V gene lookup returns CDR1 SEHNR and CDR2 FQNEAQ (reference sequence). Deletions cut 5 bases from V and 0 bases from J, with 8 bases between. The CDR3 consists of 13 residues. The DNA of the CDR3 is TGTGCCAGCAGCCGGACAGACTCCTACGAGCAGTACTTC. Translation: CASSRTDSYEQYF.

Here the CDR3 reads CASSMTYGTQEQFF. The CDR3 DNA sequence: TGTGCCAGCTCGATGACATACGGGACACAAGAGCAGTTCTTC. This chain uses TRBV18 with TRBJ2-1; D might be TRBD1 (6 bases). Trimming left V 6 bases short and J 10 bases short, with 19 bases between. Looked up from germline, CDR1 is KGHSH and CDR2 is LQKENI. The length of the CDR3 is 14 residues.

The chain has TRBV30 and TRBJ2-3; D is perhaps TRBD1 (5 bases). Per the germline V gene, CDR1 is GTSNPN and CDR2 is SVGIG (reference sequence). The CDR3 sequence is 13 residues long. DNA of the CDR3: TGTGCGTTGGATCGGGTCGTGGGGCATACGCAGTATTTT. Its protein is CALDRVVGHTQYF.

The chain recombines TRBV11-2 with TRBJ2-1; no clear D. CDR1 SGHAT and CDR2 FQNNGV come from the germline V gene. The V gene lost 0 bases and the J gene lost 3 bases, with 9 bases spanning the gap. The CDR3 contains 15 residues. CDR3 DNA: TGTGCCAGCAGCTTAGAGGGGTTCCTCTACAATGAGCAGTTCTTC. Translation gives CASSLEGFLYNEQFF.

The CDR3 reads CASKDSPSPGETQYF. For the CDR3, the DNA is TGCGCCAGCAAGGACTCTCCGTCCCCTGGAGAGACCCAGTACTTC. The chain combines TRBV5-1 with TRBJ2-5; possible D gene TRBD2, 5 bases. The CDR3 runs 15 residues. Germline V lookup: CDR1 SGHRS, CDR2 YFSETQ. Trimming shortened V by 6 bases and J by 4 bases, and 19 bases separated the two germline ends.

The rearrangement uses TRBV7-2 and TRBJ2-7; 9 nucleotides line up with TRBD2. The ends lost 3 bases at V and 2 bases at J; junction bases unmatched: 5. The V gene's germline CDR1 is SGHTA and CDR2 FQGNSA. This CDR3 has 15 amino acids. For the CDR3, the DNA is TGTGCCAGCAGCTTTATAGCGGGGGTGACCTACGAGCAGTACTTC. Its protein product is CASSFIAGVTYEQYF.

This clone was seen many times. The chain is built from TRBV12-5 and TRBJ2-3; D gene ambiguous. The CDR3 has 13 residues. The V and J ends lost 3 bases and 1 base respectively, with 5 bases between them. Germline CDR1 LGHNT, CDR2 FRNRAP. CDR3 coding DNA: TGTGCTAGTGGTTTCTGGGGCACAGATACGCAGTATTTT. Translation: CASGFWGTDTQYF. The entire variable domain, with the rest obtained from reference TRBV12-5 and TRBJ2-3, is as follows: DARVTQTPRHKVTEMGQEVTMRCQPILGHNTVFWYRQTMMQGLELLAYFRNRAPLDDSGMPKDRFSAEMPDATLATLKIQPSEPRDSAVYFCASGFWGTDTQYFGPGTRLTVL.

V and J are TRBV19 and TRBJ1-1; D unresolved. Looked up from germline, CDR1 is LNHDA and CDR2 is SQIVND (reference sequence). The CDR3 consists of 12 residues. V gave up 10 bases and J gave up 8 bases, with 17 bases separating them. This chain's CDR3 is CATSTGYEEAFF. The CDR3 DNA follows: TGTGCCACCTCTACGGGCTATGAGGAAGCTTTCTTT.

The chain recombines TRBV19 with TRBJ1-5; D perhaps matches TRBD1 (5 bases). Trimming left V 9 bases short and J 7 bases short, with 19 bases between. The CDR3 covers 14 residues. Germline lookup yields CDR1 LNHDA and CDR2 SQIVND (reference sequence). The CDR3 region has the DNA TGTGCCAGCCAACCGGGGGGGAGCGGGCAGCCCCAGCATTTT. Its translation is CASQPGGSGQPQHF.

The chain combines TRBV7-2 with TRBJ2-1; TRBD2 aligns across 7 bases. Trimming cost V 1 base and J 7 bases; bases outside gene matches: 10. Germline V gene lookup returns CDR1 SGHTA and CDR2 FQGNSA. The CDR3 runs 16 residues. The CDR3 region has the DNA TGTGCCAGCAGCTTAGTGGGCGGGGGAGCTTTAAATGAGCAGTTCTTC. Its translation is CASSLVGGGALNEQFF. The full variable domain, rest sourced from reference TRBV7-2 and TRBJ2-1, is GAGVSQSPSNKVTEKGKDVELRCDPISGHTALYWYRQSLGQGLEFLIYFQGNSAPDKSGLPSDRFSAERTGGSVSTLTIQRTQQEDSAVYLCASSLVGGGALNEQFFGPGTRLTVL.

The chain employs TRBV5-1 and TRBJ2-7, with 10 bases fitting TRBD1. J gave up 0 bases and V 6 bases, and 3 bases lay outside the gene matches. The CDR3 contains 14 residues. CDR1 is SGHRS, CDR2 YFSETQ, per germline. Written as DNA, the CDR3 is TGCGCCAGCAAACGACAGGGGGCCTCCTACGAGCAGTACTTC. Translated: CASKRQGASYEQYF.